The clone carrying this T cell receptor (beta chain) was picked up many times. Antigen unknown. One base away lies a much larger clone, so this may be a sequencing read error. The DNA ends 3 residues before the CDR3 does, and the rest of the CDR3 is filled in from the germline J gene. The same CDR3 can be traced to other DNA sequences in this sample. The record originates from a study of T cell clonality in common variable immunodeficiency. Germline-derived CDR1 and CDR2 are MNHNS and SASEGT. The CDR3 sequence is 15 residues long. Study-level findings and limits: Shared TCRbeta clones were fewer between CVID subjects than controls. CVID subjects showed higher TCRbeta clonality than healthy controls.

Equal genomic DNA amounts from CVID and control samples were sequenced. Generated by immunoSEQ multiplex PCR, the TCRdb table keeps only in-frame clones and is missing some. The repertoire consists of 30,000 to 40,000 clones, none detected only once. Both groups were predominantly of Caucasian heritage. The genes are TRBV6-1 and TRBJ1-3; 7 bases are shared with TRBD1. Material: peripheral blood mononuclear cells. The sequence was obtained from a person between 18 and 70 years old in good health. CDR3 sequence: CASSEAEGAGNTIYF. The part of the CDR3 DNA that was read is TGTGCCAGCAGTGAAGCGGAGGGGGCTGGAAACACA.